This is a list of T cell receptor beta chains from one sample in a study of beta chain features in type 1 diabetes. Repertoires were generated with immunoSEQ multiplex PCR, while TCRdb's copy carries only in-frame clones and drops some. This table holds 300,000 to 450,000 clones, roughly 9.8% found once. The sequencing sample was made of central memory CD4+ T cells from blood. The source of these receptors is a man aged 25-45 years with type 1 diabetes. CDR3s include the opening cysteine and the closing phenylalanine or tryptophan. The D gene is left open where the match is weak. The size entry is marked missing in some rows and otherwise reads once, few, many or a size class.

j_call | clone_size | d_call | v_call | cdr3_aa | cdr3_nt
TRBJ2-5 | few | NA | TRBV29-1 | CSVEGLSETQYF | TGCAGCGTTGAGGGACTGTCAGAGACCCAGTACTTC
TRBJ1-4 | NA | NA | TRBV7-9 | CASSLSQGVNEKLFF | TGTGCCAGCAGCTTATCGCAGGGAGTTAATGAAAAACTGTTTTTT
TRBJ2-5 | few | NA | TRBV7-2 | CASSYTRGETQYF | TGTGCCAGCAGCTATACCCGGGGAGAGACCCAGTACTTC
TRBJ2-1 | few | NA | TRBV11-3 | CASSRNYNEQFF | TGTGCCAGCAGCCGCAACTACAATGAGCAGTTCTTC
TRBJ1-1 | NA | NA | TRBV9 | CASSPREGLATEAFF | TGTGCCAGCAGCCCCCGCGAGGGATTAGCCACTGAAGCTTTCTTT
TRBJ1-1 | many | NA | TRBV30 | CAWKGMNTEAFF | TGTGCCTGGAAGGGAATGAACACTGAAGCTTTCTTT
TRBJ2-3 | NA | NA | TRBV28 | CASNKRDTQYF | TGTGCCAGCAATAAGAGAGATACGCAGTATTTT
TRBJ2-2 | few | NA | TRBV5-1 | CASSLEAGPLQAGELFF | TGCGCCAGCAGCTTGGAGGCGGGCCCCCTTCAGGCCGGGGAGCTGTTTTTT
TRBJ2-1 | NA | NA | TRBV6-1 | CASSEDQEDEQFF | TGTGCCAGCAGTGAGGACCAAGAGGATGAGCAGTTCTTC
TRBJ2-7 | NA | TRBD1 | TRBV6-6 | CASRGQGIYEQYF | TGTGCCAGCAGGGGACAGGGGATCTACGAGCAGTACTTC
TRBJ1-5 | NA | NA | TRBV28 | CASSLIGTLNQPQHF | TGTGCCAGCAGTTTAATAGGGACACTAAATCAGCCCCAGCATTTT
TRBJ2-5 | NA | TRBD1 | TRBV9 | CASSVEGTGNGETQYF | TGTGCCAGCAGCGTAGAAGGGACAGGTAATGGGGAGACCCAGTACTTC
TRBJ2-1 | few | NA | TRBV18 | CASSTQTVHEQFF | TGTGCCAGCTCAACCCAGACAGTCCATGAGCAGTTCTTC
TRBJ1-2 | many | NA | TRBV7-9 | CASTKGRGTPSDGYTF | TGTGCCAGCACAAAGGGACGGGGGACGCCGTCGGATGGCTACACCTTC
TRBJ2-2 | NA | TRBD2 | TRBV6-4 | CASRSSGANTGELFF | TGTGCCAGCAGGTCTAGCGGAGCGAACACCGGGGAGCTGTTTTTT
TRBJ2-7 | NA | NA | TRBV9 | CASSYHPDYEQYF | TGTGCCAGCAGCTATCACCCGGACTACGAGCAGTACTTC
TRBJ2-1 | few | NA | TRBV11-3 | CASSLAGLGNEQFF | TGTGCCAGCAGCTTAGCAGGGCTTGGAAATGAGCAGTTCTTC
TRBJ2-7 | NA | NA | TRBV10-3 | CAISESNAGLYEQYF | TGTGCCATCAGTGAGTCGAACGCAGGCCTCTACGAGCAGTACTTC
TRBJ1-5 | many | NA | TRBV14 | CASSQGVGGNQPQHF | TGTGCCAGCAGCCAAGGGGTGGGAGGCAATCAGCCCCAGCATTTT
TRBJ1-5 | few | NA | TRBV7-8 | CASSSGRIYSNQPQHF | TGTGCCAGCAGCTCTGGACGGATCTATAGCAATCAGCCCCAGCATTTT
TRBJ1-1 | few | NA | TRBV7-2 | CASSLRQAVNTEAFF | TGTGCCAGCAGCTTGCGACAGGCAGTGAACACTGAAGCTTTCTTT
TRBJ1-2 | NA | TRBD1 | TRBV11-2 | CASSRTGTGNYGYTF | TGTGCCAGCAGCCGGACTGGGACAGGAAACTATGGCTACACCTTC
TRBJ2-1 | NA | TRBD2 | TRBV15 | CATSRGLAEDEQFF | TGTGCCACCAGCAGGGGACTAGCGGAGGATGAGCAGTTCTTC
TRBJ2-5 | many | TRBD2 | TRBV10-3 | CAISPSGSQETQYF | TGTGCCATAAGCCCTAGCGGGAGCCAAGAGACCCAGTACTTC
TRBJ2-1 | many | TRBD2 | TRBV5-1 | CASSFGDEREDNEQFF | TGCGCCAGCAGCTTCGGTGATGAGCGGGAAGACAATGAGCAGTTCTTC
TRBJ2-5 | NA | NA | TRBV15 | CATSRDRESQYF | TGTGCCACCAGCAGAGATCGGGAGTCCCAGTACTTC
TRBJ2-7 | NA | NA | TRBV29-1 | CSVVEDGRSSYEQYF | TGCAGCGTTGTTGAAGACGGAAGGAGCTCCTACGAGCAGTACTTC
TRBJ1-1 | few | NA | TRBV6-5 | CASSYSAGARGTEAFF | TGTGCCAGCAGTTACTCAGCGGGGGCGCGGGGCACTGAAGCTTTCTTT
TRBJ2-3 | many | NA | TRBV28 | CASSLAGHTDTQYF | TGTGCCAGCAGTTTAGCGGGACACACAGATACGCAGTATTTT
TRBJ1-1 | NA | NA | TRBV29-1 | CSVEEGVAFF | TGCAGCGTTGAGGAGGGAGTAGCTTTCTTT
TRBJ2-5 | few | NA | TRBV7-9 | CASNFWGGETQYF | TGTGCCAGCAACTTCTGGGGAGGCGAGACCCAGTACTTC
TRBJ2-7 | NA | NA | TRBV7-3 | CASSLQYGAYEQYF | TGTGCCAGCAGCTTACAGTACGGAGCCTACGAGCAGTACTTC
TRBJ2-2 | few | NA | TRBV11-3 | CASSPWTGELFF | TGTGCCAGCAGCCCATGGACCGGGGAGCTGTTTTTT
TRBJ2-1 | few | TRBD2 | TRBV4-1 | CASSQVYGRANNEQFF | TGCGCCAGCAGCCAAGTGTACGGGAGGGCTAACAATGAGCAGTTCTTC
TRBJ1-3 | NA | TRBD1 | TRBV6-6 | CATGRQGNPGNTIYF | TGTGCCACAGGGAGACAGGGCAATCCTGGAAACACCATATATTTT
TRBJ2-7 | NA | NA | TRBV7-2 | CASSLGGGMDYEQYF | TGTGCCAGCAGCTTAGGCGGTGGAATGGACTACGAGCAGTACTTC
TRBJ2-5 | NA | NA | TRBV5-1 | CASSSDGGPETQYF | TGCGCCAGCAGCTCTGATGGGGGCCCAGAGACCCAGTACTTC
TRBJ2-3 | NA | NA | TRBV7-9 | CASSLVYGADTQYF | TGTGCCAGCAGCTTAGTCTATGGGGCAGATACGCAGTATTTT
TRBJ2-3 | NA | NA | TRBV19 | CASSPRPRLGDTQYF | TGTGCCAGTAGTCCCCGGCCCCGCCTGGGGGATACGCAGTATTTT
TRBJ2-7 | NA | NA | TRBV2 | CAVSYEQYF | TGTGCCGTTTCCTACGAGCAGTACTTC
TRBJ2-2 | many | NA | TRBV6-1 | CAIYGGELFF | TGTGCCATCTATGGCGGGGAGCTGTTTTTT
TRBJ2-1 | many | NA | TRBV7-9 | CASSSGLNEQFF | TGTGCCAGCAGCTCCGGACTCAATGAGCAGTTCTTC
TRBJ2-7 | few | NA | TRBV28 | CASSLPSRQAYEQYF | TGTGCCAGCAGTCTTCCATCACGACAGGCCTACGAGCAGTACTTC
TRBJ2-5 | NA | NA | TRBV28 | CASNWGSGQETQYF | TGTGCCAGCAACTGGGGGTCAGGGCAAGAGACCCAGTACTTC
TRBJ1-2 | many | TRBD1 | TRBV7-9 | CASSAQPGQKTGYTF | TGTGCCAGCAGCGCTCAACCGGGACAGAAGACTGGCTACACCTTC
TRBJ2-7 | many | NA | TRBV4-3 | CASSQDWGGNSYEQYF | TGCGCCAGCAGCCAAGATTGGGGCGGTAACTCCTACGAGCAGTACTTC
TRBJ2-7 | NA | TRBD2 | TRBV28 | CASRRTSEGPRLGEQYF | TGTGCCAGCAGGCGCACTAGCGAAGGCCCCCGCCTGGGAGAGCAGTACTTC
TRBJ2-7 | few | NA | TRBV5-1 | CASSSGGGAYEQYF | TGCGCCAGCAGCTCGGGCGGGGGCGCCTACGAGCAGTACTTC
TRBJ2-2 | few | NA | TRBV15 | CATSRDFPGTLATGELFF | TGTGCCACCAGCAGAGATTTCCCGGGGACGCTGGCCACCGGGGAGCTGTTTTTT
TRBJ2-3 | many | NA | TRBV5-4 | CASSLEDGAQYF | TGTGCCAGCAGCTTGGAGGACGGGGCGCAGTATTTT
TRBJ2-2 | NA | NA | TRBV6-1 | CAISEAGGLNTGELFF | TGTGCCATCAGTGAGGCAGGCGGACTGAACACCGGGGAGCTGTTTTTT
TRBJ1-2 | NA | TRBD1 | TRBV6-6 | CASSYRPTGDGYTF | TGTGCCAGCAGTTACCGTCCCACAGGGGATGGCTACACCTTC